One T cell receptor beta chain is described in this entry. As yet, its antigen is unknown. Clones were sequenced by immunoSEQ multiplex PCR, and TCRdb holds only the in-frame ones, with some missing. The data show about 1,500,000 clones, roughly 96% seen once. The CDR3 extends over 15 amino acids. CDR1 and CDR2 (germline): GTSNPN, SVGIG (reference sequence). J was trimmed by 5 bases and V by 0 bases; bases with no gene match: 4. This entry is derived from a study of shared clonotypes between healthy human individuals. Study-level background: Samples came from two female and a few male donors aged 18 to 49. Study observations and caveats: How much donors shared clonotypes was expected to be affected by sequencing depth.

The rearrangement links TRBV30 to TRBJ1-4, with 9 bases identical to TRBD1. This receptor was taken from a man aged 25-45 years in good health. The source material was naive CD4+ T cells sorted from blood. Indicated subset: CD45RA+ positively selected. The CDR3 DNA is TGTGCCTGGAGTGTGACAGGGGGTACCAATGAAAAACTGTTTTTT. This encodes CAWSVTGGTNEKLFF.